These 8 T cell receptor beta chains were sequenced from one sample in a study of monozygotic twins with cystic fibrosis. Some clones are missing from TCRdb's copy, which holds only in-frame ones; the method was immunoSEQ multiplex PCR. The sample records around 30,000 clones, around 85% being singletons. Sequenced sample: blood. These receptors were obtained from a girl aged 2 to 9 with cystic fibrosis.

The rearrangement uses TRBV2 and TRBJ2-7; D not resolved. CDR3 length: 14 amino acids. Between the trimmed V and J ends, which lost 0 bases and 0 bases, there was a span of 6 bases. Per germline, CDR1 SNHLY and CDR2 FYNNEI. The CDR3 coding sequence is TGTGCCAGCAGTGAAGCGAAGGGCTCCTACGAGCAGTACTTC. Encoded protein: CASSEAKGSYEQYF.

The chain carries TRBV30 and TRBJ2-7; 9 bases are a match to TRBD2. This CDR3 has 13 amino acids. CDR1 and CDR2 from the germline V gene are GTSNPN and SVGIG (reference sequence). With V trimmed by 7 bases and J by 6 bases, 10 bases remained unmatched. The CDR3 is CASRTAGGSEQYF. CDR3 nucleotides: TGTGCCTCGAGAACAGCGGGAGGTTCCGAGCAGTACTTC. Full variable domain (remainder filled in from reference TRBV30 and TRBJ2-7): SQTIHQWPATLVQPVGSPLSLECTVEGTSNPNLYWYRQAAGRGLQLLFYSVGIGQISSEVPQNLSASRPQDRQFILSSKKLLLSDSGFYLCASRTAGGSEQYFGPGTRLTVT.

This sequence joins TRBV10-1 and TRBJ2-3; a weak D match, TRBD1 (6 bases). V was shortened by 0 bases and J by 3 bases, with 10 bases between the two germline ends. The germline gives CDR1 WNHNN, CDR2 SYGVQD (reference sequence). The CDR3 runs 15 residues. CDR3 coding DNA: TGCGCCAGCAGTGAGTCAGGGGGAGCGACAGATACGCAGTATTTT. Its protein product is CASSESGGATDTQYF.

The chain has TRBV5-6 and TRBJ2-7; D may be TRBD2 (6 bases). Germline V lookup: CDR1 SGHDT, CDR2 YYEEEE. There are 14 residues in the CDR3. Trimming shortened V by 2 bases and J by 4 bases, and 13 bases separated the two germline ends. DNA of the CDR3: TGTGCCAGCAGCTTCTGGGAGGCGTGGTACGAGCAGTACTTC. Amino acids: CASSFWEAWYEQYF.

The J gene is TRBJ1-1, the V gene TRBV5-1; D is perhaps TRBD1 (5 bases). In germline, CDR1 is SGHRS, CDR2 YFSETQ. The germline V and J ends were trimmed by 0 bases and 7 bases, with 19 bases remaining between them. The CDR3 is 16 residues long. CDR3 residues: CASSLDQGKPQFEAFF. The CDR3 coding sequence is TGCGCCAGCAGCTTGGATCAGGGTAAGCCCCAGTTTGAAGCTTTCTTT.

The gene calls are TRBV7-9 and TRBJ2-7, with TRBD1 matching 7 bases. The CDR3 has 15 amino acids. The V segment lost 4 bases and the J segment 3 bases; nucleotides outside the gene matches: 9. Per germline, CDR1 SEHNR and CDR2 FQNEAQ (reference sequence). For the CDR3, the DNA is TGTGCCAGCAGCTCCCCTCCGACAGGGAACTACGAGCAGTACTTC. Its protein product is CASSSPPTGNYEQYF.

The CDR3 coding sequence is TGTGCCAGTAGTTATACAGCCTACGAGCAGTACTTC. Amino acid sequence: CASSYTAYEQYF. V is TRBV19 and J is TRBJ2-7, with no clear D. The CDR3 totals 12 residues. Germline V gene lookup returns CDR1 LNHDA and CDR2 SQIVND (reference sequence). Between the trimmed V and J ends, which lost 5 bases and 2 bases, there was a span of 7 bases.

This clone came up a few times. The chain is built from TRBV5-1 and TRBJ2-1, with 16 nucleotides matching TRBD2. From germline, CDR1 is SGHRS and CDR2 YFSETQ. The length of the CDR3 is 19 residues. The junction had 9 bases not matched to a gene; V was cut back by 1 base and J by 5 bases. The CDR3 region is CASSLSGLAGGKAHNEQFF. Written as DNA, the CDR3 is TGCGCCAGCAGCTTGTCGGGACTAGCGGGAGGGAAGGCCCACAATGAGCAGTTCTTC. Based on the CDR3 plus reference TRBV5-1 and TRBJ2-1, the full variable domain is KAGVTQTPRYLIKTRGQQVTLSCSPISGHRSVSWYQQTPGQGLQFLFEYFSETQRNKGNFPGRFSGRQFSNSRSEMNVSTLELGDSALYLCASSLSGLAGGKAHNEQFFGPGTRLTVL.